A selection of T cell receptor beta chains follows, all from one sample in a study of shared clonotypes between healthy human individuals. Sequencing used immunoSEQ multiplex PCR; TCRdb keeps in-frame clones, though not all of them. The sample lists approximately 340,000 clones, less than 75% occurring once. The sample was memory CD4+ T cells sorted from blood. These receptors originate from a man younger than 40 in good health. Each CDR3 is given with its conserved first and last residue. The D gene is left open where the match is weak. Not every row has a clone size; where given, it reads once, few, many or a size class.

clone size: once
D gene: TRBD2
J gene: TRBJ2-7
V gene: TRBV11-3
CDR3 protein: CASSPRTSGIYEQYF
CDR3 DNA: TGTGCCAGCAGCCCGCGGACTAGCGGGATCTACGAGCAGTACTTC

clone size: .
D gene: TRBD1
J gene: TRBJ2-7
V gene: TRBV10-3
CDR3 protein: CAISERTGMSEQYF
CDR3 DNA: TGTGCCATCAGTGAACGGACAGGGATGAGCGAGCAGTACTTC

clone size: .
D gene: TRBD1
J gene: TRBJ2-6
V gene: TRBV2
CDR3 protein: CASSPGQGVLVLTF
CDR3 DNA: TGTGCCAGCTCGCCGGGACAGGGTGTTCTCGTCCTGACTTTC

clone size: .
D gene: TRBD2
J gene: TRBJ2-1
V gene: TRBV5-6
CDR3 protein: CASSLALAGVNEQFF
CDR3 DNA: TGTGCCAGCAGCTTGGCGCTAGCGGGAGTCAATGAGCAGTTCTTC

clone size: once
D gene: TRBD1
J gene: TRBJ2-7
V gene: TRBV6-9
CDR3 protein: CASWTGAPYEQYF
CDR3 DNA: TGTGCCAGCTGGACAGGGGCTCCCTACGAGCAGTACTTC

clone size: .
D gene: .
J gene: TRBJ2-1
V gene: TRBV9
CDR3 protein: CASSPRIGTYNEQFF
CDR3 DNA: TGTGCCAGCAGCCCGCGGATAGGGACGTACAATGAGCAGTTCTTC

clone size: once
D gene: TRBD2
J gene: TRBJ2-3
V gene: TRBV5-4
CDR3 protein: CASSRGGSADTQYF
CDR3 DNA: TGTGCCAGCAGCCGGGGGGGTTCTGCAGATACGCAGTATTTT

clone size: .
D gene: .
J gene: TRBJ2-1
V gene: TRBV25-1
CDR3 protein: CASSERGRANEQFF
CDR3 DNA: TGTGCCAGCAGTGAACGAGGCCGCGCCAATGAGCAGTTCTTC

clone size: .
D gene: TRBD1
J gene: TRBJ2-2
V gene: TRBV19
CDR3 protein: CASRRTGGSKSKLFF
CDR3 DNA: TGTGCCAGTAGAAGGACAGGGGGGAGTAAATCGAAGCTGTTTTTT

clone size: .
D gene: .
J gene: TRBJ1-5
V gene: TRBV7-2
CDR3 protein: CASSLGRSQPQHF
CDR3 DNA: TGTGCCAGCAGCTTAGGCAGGTCCCAGCCCCAGCATTTT

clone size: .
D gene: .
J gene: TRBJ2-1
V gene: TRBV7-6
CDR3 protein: CASSLGTNLNNEQFF
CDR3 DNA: TGTGCCAGCAGCCTCGGGACCAACCTAAACAATGAGCAGTTCTTC

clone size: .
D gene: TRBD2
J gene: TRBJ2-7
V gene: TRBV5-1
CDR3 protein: CASSFSGSDFGEQYF
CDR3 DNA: TGCGCCAGCAGCTTTAGCGGGAGTGACTTCGGCGAGCAGTACTTC

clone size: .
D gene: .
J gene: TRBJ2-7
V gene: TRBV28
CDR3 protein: CASTLPGRYEQYF
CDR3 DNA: TGTGCCAGCACTCTACCGGGGCGCTACGAGCAGTACTTC

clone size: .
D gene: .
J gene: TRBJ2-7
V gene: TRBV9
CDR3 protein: CASSVARAGEQYF
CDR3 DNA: TGTGCCAGCAGCGTAGCGAGGGCGGGCGAGCAGTACTTC

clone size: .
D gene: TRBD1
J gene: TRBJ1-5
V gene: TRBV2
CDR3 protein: CASSGRTGSNQPQHF
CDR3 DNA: TGTGCCAGCAGCGGTAGGACAGGGTCCAATCAGCCCCAGCATTTT

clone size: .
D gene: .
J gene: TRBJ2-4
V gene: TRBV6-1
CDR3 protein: CASISLIAKNIQYF
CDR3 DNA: TGTGCCAGCATCAGTCTTATAGCCAAAAACATTCAGTACTTC

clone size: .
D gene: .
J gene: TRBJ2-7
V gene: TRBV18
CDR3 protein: CASSQSGTIYEQYF
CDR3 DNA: TGTGCCAGCTCGCAGTCCGGGACAATCTACGAGCAGTACTTC

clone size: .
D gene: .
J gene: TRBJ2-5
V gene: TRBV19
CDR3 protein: CASSTTLGSETQYF
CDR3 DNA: TGTGCCAGTAGCACCACCCTGGGCTCGGAGACCCAGTACTTC

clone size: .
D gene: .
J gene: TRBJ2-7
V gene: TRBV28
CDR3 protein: CASSFLGDRLHEQYF
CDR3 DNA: TGTGCCAGCAGTTTCCTAGGAGACAGGCTCCACGAGCAGTACTTC

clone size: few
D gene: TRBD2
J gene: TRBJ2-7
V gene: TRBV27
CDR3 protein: CASRGTRPSYEQYF
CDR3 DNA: TGTGCCAGCAGAGGGACTAGACCCTCCTACGAGCAGTACTTC

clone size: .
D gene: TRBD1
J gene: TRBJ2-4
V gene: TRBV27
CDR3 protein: CASSPQTGPISF
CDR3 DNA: TGTGCCAGCAGTCCGCAGACAGGGCCCATCTCCTTC

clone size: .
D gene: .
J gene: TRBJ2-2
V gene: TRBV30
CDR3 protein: CAWSSDTGELFF
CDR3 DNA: TGTGCCTGGAGTTCTGACACCGGGGAGCTGTTTTTT

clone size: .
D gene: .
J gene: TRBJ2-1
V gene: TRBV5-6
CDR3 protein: CASSLDRGEFYNEQFF
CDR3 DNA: TGTGCCAGCAGCTTGGATAGAGGAGAATTCTACAATGAGCAGTTCTTC

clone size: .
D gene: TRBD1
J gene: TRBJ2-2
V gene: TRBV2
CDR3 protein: CASARDREYTGELFF
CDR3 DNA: TGTGCCAGCGCTCGGGACAGGGAGTATACCGGGGAGCTGTTTTTT

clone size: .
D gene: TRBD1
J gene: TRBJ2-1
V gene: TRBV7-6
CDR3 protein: CASSLVGQRSYNEQFF
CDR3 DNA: TGTGCCAGCAGCTTAGTGGGACAGCGCTCCTACAATGAGCAGTTCTTC

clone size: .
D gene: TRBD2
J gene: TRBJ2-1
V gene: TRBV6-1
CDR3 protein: CASSGTRNNEQFF
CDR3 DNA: TGTGCCAGCAGTGGGACTAGGAACAATGAGCAGTTCTTC

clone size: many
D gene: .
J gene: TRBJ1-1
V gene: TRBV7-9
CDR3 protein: CASSRLLGTDTEAFF
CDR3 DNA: TGTGCCAGCAGCCGACTATTAGGGACGGACACTGAAGCTTTCTTT

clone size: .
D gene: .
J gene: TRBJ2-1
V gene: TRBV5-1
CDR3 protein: CASSPSAGGNEQFF
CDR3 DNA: TGCGCCAGCAGCCCCTCGGCCGGGGGTAATGAGCAGTTCTTC

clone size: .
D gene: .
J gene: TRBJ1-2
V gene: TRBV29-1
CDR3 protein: CSANLSPNYGYTF
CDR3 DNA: TGCAGCGCCAACTTGAGCCCGAACTATGGCTACACCTTC

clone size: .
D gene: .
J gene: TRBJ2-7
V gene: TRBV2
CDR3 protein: CASSGLNRATAYEQYF
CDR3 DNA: TGTGCCAGTTCCGGGTTAAACAGGGCGACGGCCTACGAGCAGTACTTC

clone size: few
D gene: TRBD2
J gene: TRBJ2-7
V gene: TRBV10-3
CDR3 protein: CATTSGGTTSYEQYF
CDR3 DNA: TGTGCCACCACCTCGGGCGGGACTACATCCTACGAGCAGTACTTC

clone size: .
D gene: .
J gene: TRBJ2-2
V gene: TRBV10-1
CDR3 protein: CASSGFPGELFF
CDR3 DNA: TGCGCCAGCAGTGGCTTCCCCGGGGAGCTGTTTTTT

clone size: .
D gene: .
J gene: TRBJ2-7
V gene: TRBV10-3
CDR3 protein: CAISGPSALYEQYF
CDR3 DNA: TGTGCCATCAGTGGACCCTCCGCCCTCTACGAGCAGTACTTC

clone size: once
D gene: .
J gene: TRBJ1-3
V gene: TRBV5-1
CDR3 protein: CASSLNDNSGNTIYF
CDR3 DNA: TGCGCCAGCAGCCTCAACGATAACTCTGGAAACACCATATATTTT

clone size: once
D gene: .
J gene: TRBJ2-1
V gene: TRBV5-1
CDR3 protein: CASSLGGGGLINEQFF
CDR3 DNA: TGCGCCAGCAGCTTGGGAGGCGGGGGCCTTATCAATGAGCAGTTCTTC

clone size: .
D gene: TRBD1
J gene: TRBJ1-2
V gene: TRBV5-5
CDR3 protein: CASSHPRGGTNYGYTF
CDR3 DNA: TGTGCCAGCAGCCACCCTCGAGGGGGCACTAACTATGGCTACACCTTC

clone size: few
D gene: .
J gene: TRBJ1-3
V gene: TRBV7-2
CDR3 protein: CASSFPAGRANTIYF
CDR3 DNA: TGTGCCAGCAGCTTCCCGGCGGGTAGAGCAAACACCATATATTTT

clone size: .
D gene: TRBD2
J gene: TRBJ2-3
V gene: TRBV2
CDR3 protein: CASLGLASTDTQYF
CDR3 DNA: TGTGCCAGCTTGGGACTAGCTAGCACAGATACGCAGTATTTT

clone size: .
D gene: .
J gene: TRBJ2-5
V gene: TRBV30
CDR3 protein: CAWSVVGAQETQYF
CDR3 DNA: TGTGCCTGGAGTGTTGTAGGGGCTCAAGAGACCCAGTACTTC

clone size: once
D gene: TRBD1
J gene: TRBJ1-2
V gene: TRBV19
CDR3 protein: CASSPRQGMDYGYTF
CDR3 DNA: TGTGCCAGTAGTCCCAGACAGGGGATGGACTATGGCTACACCTTC

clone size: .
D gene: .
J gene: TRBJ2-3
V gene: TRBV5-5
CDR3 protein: CASSSNPTWTDTQYF
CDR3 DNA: TGTGCCAGCAGTTCAAACCCCACCTGGACAGATACGCAGTATTTT

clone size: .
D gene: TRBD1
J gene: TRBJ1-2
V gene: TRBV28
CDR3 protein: CASREGALGYTF
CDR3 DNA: TGTGCCAGCAGAGAGGGGGCGTTGGGCTACACCTTC